These T cell receptor beta chains were read from a single sample in a study of T cell repertoires in cytomegalovirus infection. TCRdb itself ran the reads through MiXCR, one entry per CDR3 protein. The table has approximately 490,000 distinct CDR3 sequences, around 11% seen once. Source material: PBMCs. These receptors all come from a human donor in good health (CMV status not recorded). Some clones in this sample may be carry-over from other donors' samples. The CDR3 runs from the conserved cysteine through the conserved F or W. A D gene is named only where the DNA matches it firmly. Some rows mark clone size as missing; the rest say once, few, many or name a class of expanded clone.

J gene,clone size,V gene,D gene,CDR3 protein,CDR3 DNA
TRBJ2-1,NA,TRBV9,NA,CASSVGGPPENYNEQFF,TGTGCCAGCAGCGTAGGGGGACCCCCGGAAAACTACAATGAGCAGTTCTTC
TRBJ2-7,many,TRBV7-2,NA,CASSLGAGRSYEQYF,TGTGCCAGCAGCTTAGGGGCGGGGAGATCCTACGAGCAGTACTTC
TRBJ2-1,many,TRBV4-1,NA,CASSTRTDLLYNEQFF,TGCGCCAGCAGCACCCGGACAGATCTATTGTACAATGAGCAGTTCTTC
TRBJ1-1,NA,TRBV14,NA,CASSHTGRGNRTEAFF,TGTGCCAGCAGCCACACCGGGAGAGGAAACCGCACTGAAGCTTTCTTT
TRBJ2-3,NA,TRBV9,NA,CASSVGERRTDTQYF,TGTGCCAGCAGCGTCGGTGAAAGGAGGACAGATACGCAGTATTTT
TRBJ1-1,NA,TRBV27,NA,CASSLSDRLRPTEAFF,TGTGCCAGCAGTTTATCTGACAGGTTAAGGCCAACTGAAGCTTTCTTT
TRBJ1-2,many,TRBV18,NA,CASSPDENYGYTF,TGTGCCAGCTCACCCGACGAGAACTATGGCTACACCTTC
TRBJ1-1,NA,TRBV15,NA,CATSRDQRGGNTEAFF,TGTGCCACCAGCAGAGATCAACGGGGGGGGAACACTGAAGCTTTCTTT
TRBJ2-5,few,TRBV12-3/TRBV12-4,TRBD2,CASSSSGEGTQYF,TGTGCCAGCAGTTCCTCCGGGGAGGGGACCCAGTACTTC
TRBJ2-2,few,TRBV20-1,NA,CSARERGRNTGELFF,TGCAGTGCTAGAGAGCGGGGACGGAACACCGGGGAGCTGTTTTTT
TRBJ2-3,few,TRBV19,NA,CASSPDYTDTQYF,TGTGCCAGTAGTCCAGACTACACAGATACGCAGTATTTT
TRBJ1-1,many,TRBV6-5,NA,CASRRFNTEAFF,TGTGCCAGCAGGAGATTCAACACTGAAGCTTTCTTT
TRBJ1-6,many,TRBV28,TRBD1,CASDYFHGTGDLYNSPLHF,TGTGCCAGCGATTATTTCCATGGGACAGGGGACCTCTATAATTCACCCCTCCACTTT
TRBJ2-7,few,TRBV20-1,NA,CSVLSRYEQYF,TGCAGTGTCCTTAGCCGCTACGAGCAGTACTTC
TRBJ1-1,many,TRBV28,NA,CASSLVSGQIMNTEAFF,TGTGCCAGCAGTTTAGTATCAGGACAGATCATGAACACTGAAGCTTTCTTT
TRBJ2-7,many,TRBV5-5,TRBD2,CASSGTSGGASEQYF,TGTGCCAGCAGCGGTACTAGCGGGGGGGCGAGTGAGCAGTACTTC
TRBJ2-1,many,TRBV11-2,TRBD2,CASSPTSGSMGQFF,TGTGCCAGCAGTCCGACTAGCGGGAGTATGGGTCAGTTCTTC
TRBJ1-1,many,TRBV7-9,NA,CASSLDAGPSEAFF,TGTGCCAGCAGCTTAGACGCGGGACCGAGTGAAGCTTTCTTT
TRBJ2-7,few,TRBV4-2,NA,CASSQDPPVGSSYEQYF,TGTGCCAGCAGCCAAGACCCACCGGTTGGGAGCTCCTACGAGCAGTACTTC
TRBJ2-7,NA,TRBV30,NA,CAWSSGSYEQYF,TGTGCCTGGAGCAGCGGTTCCTACGAGCAGTACTTC
TRBJ1-5,few,TRBV6-6,NA,CASSVDTQPQHF,TGTGCCAGCAGCGTCGACACTCAGCCCCAGCATTTT
TRBJ2-3,few,TRBV4-2,NA,CASTEERGTDTQYF,TGTGCCAGCACGGAAGAGCGGGGCACAGATACGCAGTATTTT
TRBJ2-3,many,TRBV7-3,TRBD2,CASRAGLAGDTQYF,TGTGCCAGCAGGGCCGGACTAGCGGGAGATACGCAGTATTTT
TRBJ1-5,NA,TRBV5-6,NA,CASSLKQYSNQPQHF,TGTGCCAGCAGCTTGAAGCAGTATAGCAATCAGCCCCAGCATTTT
TRBJ2-5,many,TRBV7-2,TRBD2,CASSREALAGGPGETQYF,TGTGCCAGCAGCAGAGAGGCGCTAGCGGGAGGGCCCGGGGAGACCCAGTACTTC
TRBJ2-3,many,TRBV4-2,TRBD2,CASSQDGRGGVLIWHTQYF,TGTGCCAGCAGCCAAGATGGACGGGGGGGGGTCCTCATCTGGCATACGCAGTATTTT
TRBJ1-5,many,TRBV28,TRBD1,CASSHRTGVGQPQHF,TGTGCCAGCAGCCATAGGACAGGGGTAGGGCAGCCCCAGCATTTT
TRBJ2-7,few,TRBV9,TRBD2,CASSAGTSDSYEQYF,TGTGCCAGCAGCGCCGGGACTAGCGATTCCTACGAGCAGTACTTC
TRBJ1-1,few,TRBV7-8,NA,CASRPTGGGGGMNTEAFF,TGTGCCAGCAGACCTACGGGGGGGGGGGGGGGGATGAACACTGAAGCTTTCTTT
TRBJ2-3,many,TRBV5-1,NA,CASRQGFGDTQYF,TGCGCCAGCAGGCAGGGGTTCGGAGATACGCAGTATTTT
TRBJ2-2,NA,TRBV20-1,TRBD2,CSATRAGGPMTGELFF,TGCAGTGCTACTCGAGCGGGAGGGCCTATGACCGGGGAGCTGTTTTTT
TRBJ2-1,many,TRBV7-9,NA,CASSFPQFF,TGTGCCAGCAGCTTCCCCCAGTTCTTC
TRBJ2-4,few,TRBV23-1,TRBD1,CASSQGEGRASKNIQYF,TGCGCCAGCTCCCAGGGGGAAGGGCGGGCCTCAAAAAACATTCAGTACTTC
TRBJ2-7,many,TRBV12-3/TRBV12-4,NA,CASSQATGSYEQYF,TGTGCCAGCAGTCAGGCTACAGGGAGCTACGAGCAGTACTTC
TRBJ2-1,many,TRBV19,TRBD1,CASSRPRGTGANNEQFF,TGTGCCAGTAGCCGCCCCCGTGGGACAGGGGCTAACAATGAGCAGTTCTTC
TRBJ2-1,many,TRBV28,NA,CASTPGATAYNEQFF,TGTGCCAGCACCCCCGGGGCAACGGCGTACAATGAGCAGTTCTTC
TRBJ2-5,few,TRBV28,NA,CASSFVAVQETQYF,TGTGCCAGCAGTTTTGTTGCGGTCCAAGAGACCCAGTACTTC
TRBJ2-7,NA,TRBV2,TRBD2,CASSDRGLAGDEQYF,TGTGCCAGCAGTGATCGGGGACTAGCGGGAGACGAGCAGTACTTC
TRBJ2-7,NA,TRBV28,NA,CASSLPFRLYEQYF,TGTGCCAGCAGTTTACCCTTCAGGCTCTACGAGCAGTACTTC
TRBJ2-6,NA,TRBV6-4,NA,CASSDARGANVLTF,TGTGCCAGCAGTGACGCGCGGGGGGCCAACGTCCTGACTTTC
TRBJ2-2,few,TRBV29-1,TRBD2,CSALAGVSGELFF,TGCAGCGCACTAGCGGGAGTCTCGGGGGAGCTGTTTTTT
TRBJ1-1,many,TRBV29-1,NA,CSVQRGEAFF,TGCAGCGTCCAAAGGGGGGAAGCTTTCTTT